This T cell receptor beta chain appears in the sequencing data of a study of OX40 agonist ivuxolimab in advanced cancers. Clones were sequenced by immunoSEQ multiplex PCR, and TCRdb holds only the in-frame ones, with some missing. The top ten hold approximately 72% of the sample, which has 15,000 to 20,000 clones, approximately 84% seen once. Germline V gene sequence: CDR1 SGHRS, CDR2 YFSETQ. The CDR3 loop spans 15 amino acids. V shed 4 bases, J shed 2 bases, and the junction held 5 bases outside the gene matches. This receptor was taken from an adult with an advanced solid tumor such as melanoma, head and neck, liver or kidney cancer. Material: CD4+ or CD8+ T cells sorted from blood, obtained in a trial of the OX40 agonist ivuxolimab. The chain couples TRBV5-1 to TRBJ1-2; TRBD1 matches at 10 bases. The CDR3 sequence is CASSRGQGGNYGYTF. The CDR3, as DNA: TGCGCCAGCAGCCGCGGACAGGGGGGCAACTATGGCTACACCTTC.